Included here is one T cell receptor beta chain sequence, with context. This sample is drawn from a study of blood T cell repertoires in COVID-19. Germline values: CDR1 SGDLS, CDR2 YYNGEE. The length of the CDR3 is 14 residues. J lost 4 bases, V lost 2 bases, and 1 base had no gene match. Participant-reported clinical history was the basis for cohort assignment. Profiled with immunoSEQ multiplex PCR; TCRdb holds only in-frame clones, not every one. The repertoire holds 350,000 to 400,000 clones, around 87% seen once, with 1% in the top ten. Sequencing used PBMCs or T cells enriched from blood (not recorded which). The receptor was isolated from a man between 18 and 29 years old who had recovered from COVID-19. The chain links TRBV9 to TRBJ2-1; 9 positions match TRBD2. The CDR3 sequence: CASSVSGRYNEQFF. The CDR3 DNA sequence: TGTGCCAGCAGCGTTAGCGGGAGATACAATGAGCAGTTCTTC.